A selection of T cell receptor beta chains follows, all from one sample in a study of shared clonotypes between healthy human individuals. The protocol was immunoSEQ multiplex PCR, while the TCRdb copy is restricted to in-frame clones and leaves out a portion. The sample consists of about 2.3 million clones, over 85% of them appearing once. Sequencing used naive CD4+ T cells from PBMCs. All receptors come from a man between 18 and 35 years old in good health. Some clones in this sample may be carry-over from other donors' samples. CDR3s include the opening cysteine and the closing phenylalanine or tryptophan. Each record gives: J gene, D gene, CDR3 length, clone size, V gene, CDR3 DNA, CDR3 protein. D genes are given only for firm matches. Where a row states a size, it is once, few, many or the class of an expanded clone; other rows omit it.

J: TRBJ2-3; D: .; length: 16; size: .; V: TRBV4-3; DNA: TGCGCCAGCAGCCCATCCCCCCCCGGTAGCACAGATACGCAGTATTTT; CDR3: CASSPSPPGSTDTQYF
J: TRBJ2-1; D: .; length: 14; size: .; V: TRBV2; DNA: TGTGCCAGCAGTAGCGGACTACGTTCGGGCGTGCAGTTCTTC; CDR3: CASSSGLRSGVQFF
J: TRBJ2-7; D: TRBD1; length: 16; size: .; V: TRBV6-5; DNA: TGTGCCAGCAGTTACTCGATCGCAGGGACAGAACCTAGGCAGTACTTC; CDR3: CASSYSIAGTEPRQYF
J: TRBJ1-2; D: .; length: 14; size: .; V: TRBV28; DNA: TGTGCCAGCAGTTTTGCCAGGGGATACTATGGCTACACCTTC; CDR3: CASSFARGYYGYTF
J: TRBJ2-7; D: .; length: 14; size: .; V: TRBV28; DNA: TGTGCCAGCAATCCTAGGCCTACAGCCTACGAGCAGTACTTC; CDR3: CASNPRPTAYEQYF
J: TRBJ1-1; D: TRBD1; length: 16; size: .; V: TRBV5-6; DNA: TGTGCCAGCAGCACCGGGACAGGGACCATGAACACTGAAGCTTTCTTT; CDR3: CASSTGTGTMNTEAFF
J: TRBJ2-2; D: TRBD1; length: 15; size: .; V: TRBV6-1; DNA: TGTGCCAGCAGTGCCCGACAGGGTATCACCGGGGAGCTGTTTTTT; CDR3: CASSARQGITGELFF
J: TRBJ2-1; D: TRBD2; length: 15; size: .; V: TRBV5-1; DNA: TGCGCCAGCAGCCCCCCTAGCGGAATCGGGGATGAGCAGTTCTTC; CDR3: CASSPPSGIGDEQFF
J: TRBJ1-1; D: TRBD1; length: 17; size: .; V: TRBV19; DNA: TGTGCCAGTACCTCAAGGGGACAGGGATATCCGAACACTGAAGCTTTCTTT; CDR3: CASTSRGQGYPNTEAFF
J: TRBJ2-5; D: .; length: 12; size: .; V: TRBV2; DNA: TGTGCCAGCAGTGATGTCCAAGAGACCCAGTACTTC; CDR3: CASSDVQETQYF
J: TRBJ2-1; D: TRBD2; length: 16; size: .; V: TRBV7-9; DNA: TGTGCCAGCAGCTCGGCGGGACTAGCGGGAGTAGACGAGCAGTTCTTC; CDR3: CASSSAGLAGVDEQFF
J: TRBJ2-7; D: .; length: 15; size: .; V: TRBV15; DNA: TGTGCCACCAGCAGAGATTTCAGCGAAGCCTACGAGCAGTACTTC; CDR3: CATSRDFSEAYEQYF
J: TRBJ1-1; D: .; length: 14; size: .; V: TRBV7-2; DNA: TGTGCCAGCAGCTTTACTTTGGGGAACACTGAAGCTTTCTTT; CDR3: CASSFTLGNTEAFF
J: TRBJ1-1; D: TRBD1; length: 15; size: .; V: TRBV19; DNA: TGTGCCAGTTGGGACAGGGGGCGCCGGGAGAGTGAAGCTTTCTTT; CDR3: CASWDRGRRESEAFF
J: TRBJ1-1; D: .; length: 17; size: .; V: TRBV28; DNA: TGTGCCGGCGTAATACCTCGGGGGGGCCGGGGTCGCACTGAAGCTTTCTTT; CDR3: CAGVIPRGGRGRTEAFF
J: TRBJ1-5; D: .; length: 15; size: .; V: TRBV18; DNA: TGTGCCAGCTCACTGGGACCGACGTCGAATCAGCCCCAGCATTTT; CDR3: CASSLGPTSNQPQHF
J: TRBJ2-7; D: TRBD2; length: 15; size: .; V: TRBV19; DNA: TGTGCCAGTAAGACCGAGCGGGAGGGCGGCGACGAGCAGTACTTC; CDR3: CASKTEREGGDEQYF
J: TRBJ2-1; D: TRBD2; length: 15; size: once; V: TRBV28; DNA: TGTGCCAGCAGTTTAGTGGCGGGAGTTCGAAATGAGCAGTTCTTC; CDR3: CASSLVAGVRNEQFF
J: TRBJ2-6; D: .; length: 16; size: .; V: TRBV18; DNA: TGTGCCAGCTCACCGATGGCGGGGACTGGGGCCAACGTCCTGACTTTC; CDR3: CASSPMAGTGANVLTF
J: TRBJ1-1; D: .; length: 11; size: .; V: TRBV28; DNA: TGTGCCAGCACCCGGGGGACTGAAGCTTTCTTT; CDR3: CASTRGTEAFF
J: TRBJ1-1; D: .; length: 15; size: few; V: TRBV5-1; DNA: TGCGCCAGCAGCTTGGTCCCCACAAGTGGCACTGAAGCTTTCTTT; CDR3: CASSLVPTSGTEAFF
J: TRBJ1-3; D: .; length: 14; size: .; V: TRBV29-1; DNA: TGCAGCGTTGACCGGAGGGACTCTGGAAACACCATATATTTT; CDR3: CSVDRRDSGNTIYF
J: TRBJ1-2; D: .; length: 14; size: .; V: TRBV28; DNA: TGTGCCAGCAGCGGCTATCGAGGGGAGGATGGCTACACCTTC; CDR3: CASSGYRGEDGYTF
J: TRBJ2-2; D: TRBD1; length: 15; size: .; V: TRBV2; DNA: TGTGCCAGCAGTCCCCGGACAGGGGGAACCGGGGAGCTGTTTTTT; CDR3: CASSPRTGGTGELFF
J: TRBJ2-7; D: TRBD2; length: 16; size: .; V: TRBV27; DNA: TGTGCCAGCAGTTTACTTACTAGCGGGAGAGCGGGCGAGCAGTACTTC; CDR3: CASSLLTSGRAGEQYF
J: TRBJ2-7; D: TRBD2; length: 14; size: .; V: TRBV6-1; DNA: TGTGCCAGCATACCTACTAGCGGGCGGGGCGAGCAGTACTTC; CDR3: CASIPTSGRGEQYF
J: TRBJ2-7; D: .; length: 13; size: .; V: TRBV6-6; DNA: TGTGCCAGCACCCTATTAGCCTCCTACGAGCAGTACTTC; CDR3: CASTLLASYEQYF
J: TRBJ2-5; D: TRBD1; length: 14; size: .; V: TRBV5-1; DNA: TGCGCCAGCAAAGACCCGACAGGGCGAGAGACCCAGTACTTC; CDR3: CASKDPTGRETQYF
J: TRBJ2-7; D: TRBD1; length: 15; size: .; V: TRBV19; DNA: TGTGCCAGTAGTGAGAGGACAGGGCTCCACTACGAGCAGTACTTC; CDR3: CASSERTGLHYEQYF
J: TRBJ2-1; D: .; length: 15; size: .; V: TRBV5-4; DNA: TGTGCCAGCAGCTCCGGACTGGGAACGAGGGATGAGCAGTTCTTC; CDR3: CASSSGLGTRDEQFF
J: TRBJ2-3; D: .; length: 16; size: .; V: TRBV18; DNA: TGTGCCAGCGATCCCGCGGGCGGGCCTCTAATGGATACGCAGTATTTT; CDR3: CASDPAGGPLMDTQYF
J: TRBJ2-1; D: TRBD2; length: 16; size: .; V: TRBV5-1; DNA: TGCGCCAGCAGCTTGGTTCTAGCGGGAGGCTACAATGAGCAGTTCTTC; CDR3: CASSLVLAGGYNEQFF
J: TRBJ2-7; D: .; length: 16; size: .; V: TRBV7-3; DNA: TGTGCCAGCAGCTTAACGTCAGCCGGGCTGGGCGGCGAGCAGTACTTC; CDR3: CASSLTSAGLGGEQYF
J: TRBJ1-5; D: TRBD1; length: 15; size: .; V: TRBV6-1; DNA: TGTGCCAGCAGTGAAAGGAGACAGGGTTATCAGCCCCAGCATTTT; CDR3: CASSERRQGYQPQHF
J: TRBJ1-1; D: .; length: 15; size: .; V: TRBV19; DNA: TGTGCCAGTGCTATCGGGCCAGGGCAGAACACTGAAGCTTTCTTT; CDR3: CASAIGPGQNTEAFF
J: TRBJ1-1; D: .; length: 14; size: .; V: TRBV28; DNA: TGTGCCAGCAGTTTATTGGGCGGGGGGACTGAAGCTTTCTTT; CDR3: CASSLLGGGTEAFF
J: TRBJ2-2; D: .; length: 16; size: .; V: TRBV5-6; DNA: TGTGCCAGCAGCTTGCTGGCGCCAACGAACACCGGGGAGCTGTTTTTT; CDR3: CASSLLAPTNTGELFF
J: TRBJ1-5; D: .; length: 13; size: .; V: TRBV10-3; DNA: TGTGCCATCAGTGAGGAGGGGGTACCGCCCCAGCATTTT; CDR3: CAISEEGVPPQHF
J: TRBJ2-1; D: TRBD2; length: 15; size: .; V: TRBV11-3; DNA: TGTGCCAGCAGCTTCCAAGCGGGAGGGAACAATGAGCAGTTCTTC; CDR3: CASSFQAGGNNEQFF
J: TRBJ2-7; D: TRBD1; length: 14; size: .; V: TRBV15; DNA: TGTGCCACCAGCAGAGATCAGGGGGCATATGAGCAGTACTTC; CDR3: CATSRDQGAYEQYF
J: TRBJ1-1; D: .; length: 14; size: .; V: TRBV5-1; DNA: TGCGCCAGCAGCTTGGCTAGTATGAACACTGAAGCTTTCTTT; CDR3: CASSLASMNTEAFF
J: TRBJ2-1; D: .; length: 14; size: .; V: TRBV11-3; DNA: TGTGCCAGCAGCGCTTCTAGCGACTACAGTGAGCAGTTCTTC; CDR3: CASSASSDYSEQFF
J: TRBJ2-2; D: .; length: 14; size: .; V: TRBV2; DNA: TGTGCCAGCAACTTGCCTCCCGACACCGGGGAGCTGTTTTTT; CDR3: CASNLPPDTGELFF
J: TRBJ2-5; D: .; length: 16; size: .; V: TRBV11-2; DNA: TGTGCCAGCACCATACACCTTCGGGCAGGGGAAGAGACCCAGTACTTC; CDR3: CASTIHLRAGEETQYF
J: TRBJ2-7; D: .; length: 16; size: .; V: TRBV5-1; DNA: TGCGCCAGCAGCTTGTCCCCTGGGTCGGGGCCCTACGAGCAGTACTTC; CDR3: CASSLSPGSGPYEQYF
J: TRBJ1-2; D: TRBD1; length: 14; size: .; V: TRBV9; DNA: TGTGCCAGCAGGGCTAGGGACAGGGTGGATGGCTACACCTTC; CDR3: CASRARDRVDGYTF
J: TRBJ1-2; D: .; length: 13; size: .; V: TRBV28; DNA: TGTGCCAGCAAGGGTGGGGGCCGCTATGGCTACACCTTC; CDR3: CASKGGGRYGYTF
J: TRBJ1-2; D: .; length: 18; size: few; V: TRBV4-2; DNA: TGTGCCAGCAGCCAAGATCGGTGGGGGACCAACGCGAACTATGGCTACACCTTC; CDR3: CASSQDRWGTNANYGYTF
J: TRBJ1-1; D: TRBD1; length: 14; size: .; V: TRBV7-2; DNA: TGTGCCAGCACCCTGGACAGGGAATACACTGAAGCTTTCTTT; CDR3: CASTLDREYTEAFF
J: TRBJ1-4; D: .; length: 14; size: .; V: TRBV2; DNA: TGTGCCAGCAGTGGTGGACAAATCAATGAAAAACTGTTTTTT; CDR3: CASSGGQINEKLFF
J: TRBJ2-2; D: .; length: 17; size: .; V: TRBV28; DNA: TGTGCCAGCAGTGCCCCTCAGGGACGGAGCAACACCGGGGAGCTGTTTTTT; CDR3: CASSAPQGRSNTGELFF
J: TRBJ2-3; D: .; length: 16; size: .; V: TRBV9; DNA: TGTGCCAGCAGCCCCCACCCCCGGGCTCTGACAGATACGCAGTATTTT; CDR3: CASSPHPRALTDTQYF
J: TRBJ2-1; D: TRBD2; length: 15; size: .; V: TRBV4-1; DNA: TGCGCCAGCAGGCCTACTAGCGGTAGGGCAATAGAGCAGTTCTTC; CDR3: CASRPTSGRAIEQFF
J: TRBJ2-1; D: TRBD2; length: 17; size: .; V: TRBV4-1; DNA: TGCGCCAGCAGCCAAGGACTAGCTCGGCGAATGCCAGGTGAGCAGTTCTTC; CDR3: CASSQGLARRMPGEQFF